A selection of T cell receptor beta chains follows, all from one sample in a study of T cell repertoires in cytomegalovirus infection. A single record per CDR3 protein comes from TCRdb applying MiXCR to the reads. Found here are approximately 770,000 distinct CDR3 sequences, 25% to 35% of them singletons; the top ten hold around 13%. These receptors are not linked to any known antigen. Here the sequenced sample was cultured CD8+ T cells from PBMCs, taken from culture after CMV antigen stimulation. These receptors all come from a human donor in good health (CMV status not recorded). Some clones in this sample may be carry-over from other donors' samples. CDR3s include the opening cysteine and the closing phenylalanine or tryptophan. A D gene is named only where the DNA matches it firmly. Size values are once, few and many counts, or a class for expanded clones, and some rows have none.

TRBJ2-1	TRBD2	-	TRBV27	CASSFLGLADNEQFF	TGTGCCAGCAGTTTCCTCGGACTAGCGGACAATGAGCAGTTCTTC
TRBJ1-5	TRBD1	-	TRBV12-5	CASGDDRDGQPQHF	TGTGCTAGTGGTGACGACAGGGATGGTCAGCCCCAGCATTTT
TRBJ2-1	TRBD2	many	TRBV27	CASRRTSGANGNEQFF	TGTGCCAGCAGGCGGACTAGCGGGGCGAATGGAAATGAGCAGTTCTTC
TRBJ2-1	-	many	TRBV7-3	CASSLTTRTADNEQFF	TGTGCCAGCAGCTTAACGACCCGGACAGCGGACAATGAGCAGTTCTTC
TRBJ1-3	TRBD1	-	TRBV14	CASSQDRRTGSGNTIYF	TGTGCCAGCAGCCAAGATAGAAGGACAGGGTCCGGAAACACCATATATTTT
TRBJ2-7	TRBD1	-	TRBV19	CASSMRQGEPYEQYF	TGTGCCAGTAGTATGCGACAGGGAGAACCCTACGAGCAGTACTTC
TRBJ2-1	TRBD2	-	TRBV7-9	CAGDEPGTTGNEQFF	TGTGCCGGTGATGAACCCGGGACTACGGGGAATGAGCAGTTCTTC
TRBJ1-2	TRBD1	few	TRBV10-3	CAISLDRGGYGYTF	TGTGCCATCAGTCTGGACAGGGGAGGCTATGGCTACACCTTC
TRBJ1-2	-	-	TRBV28	CASSQSVQGSYGYTF	TGTGCCAGCAGCCAAAGCGTGCAGGGATCCTATGGCTACACCTTC
TRBJ1-1	-	-	TRBV6-5	CASSFGGKAFF	TGTGCCAGCAGTTTTGGTGGAAAAGCTTTCTTT
TRBJ2-1	-	few	TRBV7-9	CASSPEIRLYNEQFF	TGTGCCAGCAGCCCCGAGATCAGGTTATACAATGAGCAGTTCTTC
TRBJ2-1	TRBD2	-	TRBV4-1	CASRQIAGDYNEQFF	TGCGCCAGCAGACAAATAGCGGGGGACTACAATGAGCAGTTCTTC
TRBJ2-5	TRBD2	-	TRBV7-2	CASIPLGREAGQGTQYF	TGTGCCAGCATCCCCCTGGGGCGGGAGGCAGGTCAAGGGACCCAGTACTTC
TRBJ2-1	TRBD1	-	TRBV19	CASTGQELIDNEQFF	TGTGCCAGTACCGGACAGGAACTTATAGACAATGAGCAGTTCTTC
TRBJ1-1	TRBD1	few	TRBV5-5	CASRVVEQGAAEAFF	TGTGCCAGCAGGGTGGTAGAGCAGGGGGCCGCTGAAGCTTTCTTT
TRBJ2-5	TRBD1	few	TRBV9	CASSADWGRGYQETQYF	TGTGCCAGCAGCGCCGACTGGGGCAGGGGGTACCAAGAGACCCAGTACTTC
TRBJ1-4	-	-	TRBV27	CATGREKLFF	TGTGCCACCGGACGTGAAAAACTGTTTTTT
TRBJ2-3	TRBD1	many	TRBV7-8	CASSQPKTRGTGEWPKDTQYF	TGTGCCAGCAGCCAACCCAAAACACGCGGTACAGGGGAGTGGCCGAAAGATACGCAGTATTTT
TRBJ1-2	-	many	TRBV7-9	CASSSITRENYYGYTF	TGTGCCAGCAGCTCGATAACACGGGAGAACTACTATGGCTACACCTTC
TRBJ2-5	TRBD2	-	TRBV6-5	CASNIVAGGDNSQETQYF	TGTGCCAGCAATATTGTAGCGGGGGGAGACAATTCACAAGAGACCCAGTACTTC
TRBJ1-5	TRBD1	few	TRBV15	CATNRDRDYQPQHF	TGTGCCACCAACCGGGACAGGGACTATCAGCCCCAGCATTTT
TRBJ1-1	TRBD1	few	TRBV4-1	CASSQVGTGVRSTEAFF	TGCGCCAGCAGCCAAGTCGGGACAGGCGTCCGGAGCACTGAAGCTTTCTTT
TRBJ2-5	TRBD2	few	TRBV7-3	CASSLQDGGGTNQETQYF	TGTGCCAGCAGCTTACAGGACGGCGGGGGGACTAATCAAGAGACCCAGTACTTC
TRBJ1-5	-	few	TRBV6-1	CASSEDWVLSQPQHF	TGTGCCAGCAGTGAAGACTGGGTTTTGAGTCAGCCCCAGCATTTT
TRBJ1-4	-	-	TRBV7-9	CASSLSSTNEKLFF	TGTGCCAGCAGCTTAAGCTCAACTAATGAAAAACTGTTTTTT
TRBJ1-1	-	few	TRBV28	CASRFWGRRNTEAFF	TGTGCCAGCAGATTTTGGGGGCGGCGGAACACTGAAGCTTTCTTT
TRBJ1-5	-	few	TRBV2	CASRFSEGHQPQHF	TGTGCCAGCAGATTTTCGGAGGGTCATCAGCCCCAGCATTTT
TRBJ1-2	-	few	TRBV11-1	CASSLDDGGSGYTF	TGTGCCAGCAGCTTAGACGATGGGGGCTCGGGCTACACCTTC
TRBJ2-1	-	few	TRBV20-1	CSAREIGGNEQFF	TGCAGTGCTAGGGAAATCGGGGGAAATGAGCAGTTCTTC
TRBJ2-1	-	-	TRBV19	CATQPRTVYNEQFF	TGTGCCACCCAACCTAGGACAGTCTACAATGAGCAGTTCTTC
TRBJ1-2	TRBD1	few	TRBV6-6	CASRPTGGDLLNYGYTF	TGTGCCAGCAGGCCAACAGGGGGTGACCTTCTTAACTATGGCTACACCTTC
TRBJ1-1	-	-	TRBV6-5	CASSYAVGILDTEAFF	TGTGCCAGCAGTTACGCCGTCGGGATCTTGGACACTGAAGCTTTCTTT
TRBJ2-3	TRBD2	-	TRBV15	CATSSGLAGSTDTQYF	TGTGCCACCAGCTCGGGACTAGCGGGAAGCACAGATACGCAGTATTTT
TRBJ2-1	TRBD2	-	TRBV20-1	CSAKSSGYNEQFF	TGCAGTGCTAAATCTAGCGGTTACAATGAGCAGTTCTTC
TRBJ1-1	-	-	TRBV19	CATRAMNTEAFF	TGTGCCACCAGGGCTATGAACACTGAAGCTTTCTTT
TRBJ2-6	-	-	TRBV27	CASSSLETGAGANVLTF	TGTGCCAGCAGTTCATTAGAAACAGGTGCAGGGGCCAACGTCCTGACTTTC
TRBJ2-4	-	many	TRBV7-9	CASSYNKGAGRAEAKNIQYF	TGTGCCAGCAGCTACAATAAAGGAGCGGGCCGTGCTGAGGCCAAAAACATTCAGTACTTC
TRBJ2-7	TRBD1	many	TRBV7-8	CASSFTGDPVEQYF	TGTGCCAGCAGCTTTACAGGGGATCCTGTCGAGCAGTACTTC
TRBJ1-1	-	few	TRBV25-1	CASSEDSSLNTEAFF	TGTGCCAGCAGTGAAGACAGCTCCCTGAACACTGAAGCTTTCTTT
TRBJ2-5	TRBD2	-	TRBV5-1	CASSSGTSGENQETQYF	TGCGCCAGCAGCTCCGGGACTAGCGGGGAGAACCAAGAGACCCAGTACTTC
TRBJ2-3	-	-	TRBV27	CASSSYGDTQYF	TGTGCCAGCAGTTCCTACGGGGATACGCAGTATTTT
TRBJ2-2	-	few	TRBV5-8	CASTPHTATWSDGELFF	TGTGCCAGCACCCCACATACGGCTACCTGGTCGGACGGGGAGCTGTTTTTT
TRBJ1-2	TRBD1	-	TRBV7-9	CASSLEGGDRTDYGYTF	TGTGCCAGCAGCTTAGAAGGTGGGGACAGGACTGACTATGGCTACACCTTC
TRBJ1-1	TRBD1	few	TRBV28	CASSPGTVKAFF	TGTGCCAGCAGTCCCGGGACAGTGAAAGCTTTCTTT
TRBJ2-5	TRBD1	few	TRBV7-9	CASSSGQGDLETQYF	TGTGCCAGCAGCTCAGGACAGGGGGATTTGGAGACCCAGTACTTC
TRBJ1-5	-	many	TRBV7-9	CASSLALGGYDNQPQHF	TGTGCCAGCAGCTTAGCGCTTGGGGGGTATGACAATCAGCCCCAGCATTTT
TRBJ2-7	TRBD2	-	TRBV12-3/TRBV12-4	CASSLSTLAGGDSYEQYF	TGTGCCAGCAGTTTAAGTACACTAGCGGGGGGGGATTCCTACGAGCAGTACTTC
TRBJ1-1	-	-	TRBV10-3	CAISESKGTEAFF	TGTGCCATCAGTGAGTCGAAAGGGACTGAAGCTTTCTTT
TRBJ1-1	TRBD1	few	TRBV13	CASSLEGGGMAFF	TGTGCCAGCAGCCTCGAAGGGGGCGGGATGGCTTTCTTT
TRBJ2-6	TRBD1	-	TRBV7-2	CASSLLTGWSGANVLTF	TGTGCCAGCAGCCTTTTGACAGGGTGGTCTGGGGCCAACGTCCTGACTTTC
TRBJ2-2	-	-	TRBV27	CASSLAFGQTKNTGELFF	TGTGCCAGCAGTTTAGCCTTTGGCCAAACAAAGAACACCGGGGAGCTGTTTTTT
TRBJ1-6	-	-	TRBV2	CASSEARAEVWNSPLHF	TGTGCCAGCAGTGAAGCGAGGGCGGAGGTGTGGAATTCACCCCTCCACTTT
TRBJ2-3	-	few	TRBV6-5	CASSDSPSTDTQYF	TGTGCCAGCAGTGACTCTCCGAGCACAGATACGCAGTATTTT
TRBJ2-4	TRBD2	-	TRBV7-9	CASSPGLAGGSAKNIQYF	TGTGCCAGCAGCCCCGGACTAGCGGGGGGCTCAGCCAAAAACATTCAGTACTTC